This T cell receptor (beta chain) was retrieved from a study of blood T cell repertoires in COVID-19. At the level of the study: Sites across the United States, Italy and Spain contributed samples from acute and convalescent COVID-19. PBMCs, B-cell-depleted T cells, or T cells were the source of the cDNA or gDNA that made up the material.

Authors' processing steps: Using reference gene primer amplification, nucleated cell counts were estimated. The repertoire was sequenced with immunoSEQ multiplex PCR; TCRdb's copy has only in-frame clones and lacks some. The V and J calls and clone size were taken over from that table, and D and trimming were inferred from the DNA. This table has 25,000 to 30,000 clones, more than 70% appearing once. Trimming took 6 bases from V and 5 from J, leaving 19 bases between them. The CDR3 covers 14 residues. Germline lookup yields CDR1 SQVTM and CDR2 ANQGSEA. Sequences were obtained from peripheral blood. J is TRBJ1-1 and V is TRBV29-1; weak D call: TRBD1 (6 bases). The clonotype comes from a boy aged 2 to 10 with active or convalescent COVID-19. The CDR3 here is CSVGHPIKGTEAFF. Written as DNA, the CDR3 is TGCAGCGTGGGACACCCCATCAAGGGGACTGAAGCTTTCTTT.